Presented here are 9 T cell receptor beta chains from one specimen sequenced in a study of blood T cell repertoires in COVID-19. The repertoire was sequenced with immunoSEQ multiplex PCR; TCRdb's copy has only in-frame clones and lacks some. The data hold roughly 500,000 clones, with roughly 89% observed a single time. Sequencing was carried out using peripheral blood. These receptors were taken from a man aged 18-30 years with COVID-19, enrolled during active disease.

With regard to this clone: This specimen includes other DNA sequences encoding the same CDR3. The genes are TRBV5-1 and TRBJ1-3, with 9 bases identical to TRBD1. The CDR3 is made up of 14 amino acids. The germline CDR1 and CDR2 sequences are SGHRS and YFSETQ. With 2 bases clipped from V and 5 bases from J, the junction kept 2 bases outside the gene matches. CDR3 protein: CASSLGTGRNTIYF. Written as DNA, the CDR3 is TGCGCCAGCAGCTTAGGGACAGGGAGAAACACCATATATTTT.

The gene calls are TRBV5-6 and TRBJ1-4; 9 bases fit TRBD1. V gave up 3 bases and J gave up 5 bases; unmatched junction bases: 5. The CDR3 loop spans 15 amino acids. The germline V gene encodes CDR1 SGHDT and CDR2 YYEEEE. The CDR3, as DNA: TGTGCCAGCAGCTCTTTACAGGGGGCGAATGAAAAACTGTTTTTT. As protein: CASSSLQGANEKLFF.

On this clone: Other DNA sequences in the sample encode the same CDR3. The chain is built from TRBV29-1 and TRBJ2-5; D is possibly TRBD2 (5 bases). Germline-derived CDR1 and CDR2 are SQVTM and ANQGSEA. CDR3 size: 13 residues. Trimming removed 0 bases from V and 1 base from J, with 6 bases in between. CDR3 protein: CSVEDRGQETQYF. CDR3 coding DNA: TGCAGCGTTGAAGATCGGGGCCAAGAGACCCAGTACTTC. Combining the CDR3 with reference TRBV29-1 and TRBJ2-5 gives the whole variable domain SAVISQKPSRDICQRGTSLTIQCQVDSQVTMMFWYRQQPGQSLTLIATANQGSEATYESGFVIDKFPISRPNLTFSTLTVSNMSPEDSSIYLCSVEDRGQETQYFGPGTRLLVL.

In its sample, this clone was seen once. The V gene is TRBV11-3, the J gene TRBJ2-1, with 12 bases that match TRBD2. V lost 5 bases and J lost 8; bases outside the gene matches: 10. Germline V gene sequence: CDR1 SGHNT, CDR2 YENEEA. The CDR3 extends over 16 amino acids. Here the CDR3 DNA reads TGTGCCAGCAGCCTGACTAGCGGGAGTAGTAGGGATGAGCAGTTCTTC. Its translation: CASSLTSGSSRDEQFF.

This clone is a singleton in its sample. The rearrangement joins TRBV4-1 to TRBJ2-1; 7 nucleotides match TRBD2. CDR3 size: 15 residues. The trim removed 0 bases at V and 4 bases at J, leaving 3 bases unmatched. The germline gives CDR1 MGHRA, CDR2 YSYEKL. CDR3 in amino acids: CASSQDQRGYNEQFF. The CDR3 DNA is TGCGCCAGCAGCCAAGACCAGCGGGGATACAATGAGCAGTTCTTC.

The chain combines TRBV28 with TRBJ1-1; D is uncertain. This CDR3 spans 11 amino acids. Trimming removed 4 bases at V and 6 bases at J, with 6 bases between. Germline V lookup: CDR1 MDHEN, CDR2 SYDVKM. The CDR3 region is CASSYRAEAFF. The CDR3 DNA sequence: TGTGCCAGCAGTTATAGAGCTGAAGCTTTCTTT. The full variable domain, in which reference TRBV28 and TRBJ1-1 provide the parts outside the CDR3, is DVKVTQSSRYLVKRTGEKVFLECVQDMDHENMFWYRQDPGLGLRLIYFSYDVKMKEKGDIPEGYSVSREKKERFSLILESASTNQTSMYLCASSYRAEAFFGQGTRLTVV.

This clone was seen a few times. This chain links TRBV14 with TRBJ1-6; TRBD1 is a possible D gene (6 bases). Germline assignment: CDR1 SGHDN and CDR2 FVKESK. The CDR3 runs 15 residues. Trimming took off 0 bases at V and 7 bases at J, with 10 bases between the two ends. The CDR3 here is CASSQDGRGNSPLHF. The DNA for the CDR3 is TGTGCCAGCAGCCAAGACGGGAGGGGGAATTCACCCCTCCACTTT.

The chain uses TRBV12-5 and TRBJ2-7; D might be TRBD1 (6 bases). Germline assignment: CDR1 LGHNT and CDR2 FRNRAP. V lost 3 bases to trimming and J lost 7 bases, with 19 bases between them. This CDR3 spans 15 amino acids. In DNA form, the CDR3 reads TGTGCTAGTGGTTTAGGACGGGGCAGGGGATCGGAGCAGTACTTC. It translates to CASGLGRGRGSEQYF.

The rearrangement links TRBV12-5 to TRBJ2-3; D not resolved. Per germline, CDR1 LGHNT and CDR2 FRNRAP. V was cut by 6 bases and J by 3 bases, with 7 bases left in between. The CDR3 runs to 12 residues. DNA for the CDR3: TGTGCTAGTGGCCAAACTACAGATACGCAGTATTTT. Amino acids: CASGQTTDTQYF. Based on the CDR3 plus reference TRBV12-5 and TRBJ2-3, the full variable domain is DARVTQTPRHKVTEMGQEVTMRCQPILGHNTVFWYRQTMMQGLELLAYFRNRAPLDDSGMPKDRFSAEMPDATLATLKIQPSEPRDSAVYFCASGQTTDTQYFGPGTRLTVL.